Each of the 27 T cell receptor beta chains below was sequenced from the same sample in a study of CD8 T cells in Susac syndrome. Random hexamers served to reverse transcribe about 0.45 to 1 ug RNA. In TCRdb, the immunoSEQ multiplex PCR reads were re-called with MiXCR into one record per CDR3 protein. The table includes about 200,000 distinct CDR3 sequences, about 91% detected once. Sequencing input: CD4+ T cells from PBMCs. These receptors were collected from a human donor with Susac syndrome.

The gene calls are TRBV4-1 and TRBJ1-5; possible D gene TRBD1, 5 bases. The CDR3 length is 16 residues. In germline, CDR1 is MGHRA, CDR2 YSYEKL. The V gene lost 1 base and the J gene lost 3 bases, with 13 bases spanning the gap. The CDR3 region has the DNA TGCGCCAGCAGCCAAGTATGGGGGGGGACCAATCAGCCCCAGCATTTT. The encoded protein is CASSQVWGGTNQPQHF.

This chain links TRBV3-1 with TRBJ1-2, with 8 bases that match TRBD1. Germline-derived CDR1 and CDR2 are LGHDT and YNNKEL (reference sequence). V trimming: 2 bases; J trimming: 7 bases; junction bases outside the gene matches: 12. The CDR3 has 16 residues. CDR3: CASSQQGATIAGGYTF. The CDR3 coding sequence is TGTGCCAGCAGCCAACAGGGGGCTACAATTGCTGGTGGCTACACCTTC.

This clonotype was seen a single time. The V gene is TRBV30, the J gene TRBJ1-3, with D unclear. CDR3 length: 13 amino acids. V was pared by 8 bases and J by 3 bases, with 14 bases between. Per the germline V gene, CDR1 is GTSNPN and CDR2 is SVGIG (reference sequence). The CDR3 coding sequence is TGTGCCCTGCCCGGGGTTCGTGGAAACACCATATATTTT. It codes for CALPGVRGNTIYF.

The genes are TRBV20-1 and TRBJ2-7, with TRBD2 as a possible D gene (7 bases). V gave up 5 bases and J gave up 3 bases, with 11 bases separating them. In germline, CDR1 is DFQATT, CDR2 SNEGSKA (reference sequence). The CDR3 extends over 12 amino acids. The CDR3 bases are TGCAGTGCTTGGAGGGGGGGCTACGAGCAGTACTTC. Protein sequence: CSAWRGGYEQYF.

The chain recombines TRBV7-2 with TRBJ2-1; perhaps D is TRBD1 or TRBD2 (5 bases each). Trimming cost V 5 bases and J 0 bases, with 11 bases left between them. This CDR3 has 15 residues. Germline CDR1 reads SGHTA; CDR2 reads FQGNSA. The CDR3 DNA is TGTGCCAGCAGCCTTGAGGGGAACTCCTACAATGAGCAGTTCTTC. This translates into CASSLEGNSYNEQFF.

The rearrangement uses TRBV21-1 and TRBJ2-1; TRBD1 is taken as the D call from the table, unchecked against the DNA. TRBV21-1 is flagged as a pseudogene. The CDR3 spans 16 residues. Here the CDR3 DNA reads TGTGCCAGCAGCAAAGGTACAGGGGAAATACACAATGAGCAGTTCTTC. Translating gives CASSKGTGEIHNEQFF.

This sequence joins TRBV20-1 and TRBJ2-7; 7 bases are shared with TRBD1. Germline CDR1 and CDR2: DFQATT and SNEGSKA (reference sequence). With V trimmed by 6 bases and J by 0 bases, 8 bases remained unmatched. CDR3 length: 14 amino acids. The CDR3 DNA is TGCAGTGCCGAGCGACAGGGCGGCTCCTACGAGCAGTACTTC. This sequence encodes CSAERQGGSYEQYF.

V is TRBV4-2 and J is TRBJ2-5; D not certain. Germline values: CDR1 LGHNA, CDR2 YNFKEQ. V was clipped by 0 bases and J by 3 bases, with 2 bases between them. The CDR3 runs to 12 residues. The CDR3 region has the DNA TGTGCCAGCAGCCAAGATGAAGAGACCCAGTACTTC. Translating gives CASSQDEETQYF.

This clonotype was counted only a few times. The chain combines TRBV2 with TRBJ1-5, with a weak D call TRBD1 (5 bases). V lost 4 bases, J lost 6 bases, and 7 bases lay in between. The CDR3 spans 12 residues. Germline V CDR1 and CDR2: SNHLY, FYNNEI. Here the CDR3 reads CASSAGSQPQHF. The CDR3 DNA is TGTGCCAGCAGTGCAGGGAGTCAGCCCCAGCATTTT.

This clonotype has just one count. The V call is TRBV6-6, the J call TRBJ1-2; a weak D match, TRBD1 (6 bases). CDR3 length: 13 amino acids. The germline CDR1 and CDR2 sequences are MNHNY and SVGAGI (reference sequence). The germline V and J ends were trimmed by 6 bases and 4 bases, with 12 bases remaining between them. The CDR3 DNA sequence: TGTGCCAGCAGCTATGGACAGTCCTATGGCTACACCTTC. Protein sequence: CASSYGQSYGYTF.

This clonotype was found a few times. The chain is built from TRBV6-5 and TRBJ1-3; D gene unclear. The CDR3 is 14 residues long. CDR1 is MNHEY and CDR2 is SVGAGI in the germline V gene. V lost 0 bases and J 2 bases, leaving 5 bases between the germline ends. The CDR3 region is CASSYSGPGNTIYF. The DNA for the CDR3 is TGTGCCAGCAGTTACTCTGGGCCTGGAAACACCATATATTTT.

The CDR3 protein is CASSETGSTAWQFF. DNA for the CDR3: TGCGCCAGCAGTGAAACGGGATCCACCGCCTGGCAGTTCTTC. The V and J genes are TRBV10-1 and TRBJ2-1, with D possibly TRBD2 on 5 matching bases. Germline-derived CDR1 and CDR2 are WNHNN and SYGVQD (reference sequence). The CDR3 extends over 14 amino acids. V was clipped by 3 bases and J by 12 bases, with 18 bases between them.

The CDR3 DNA sequence: TGTGCCAGTAGTCCCCTCGGGCGGGGAGAGGACGAGCAGTACTTC. Translating it yields CASSPLGRGEDEQYF. The chain employs TRBV19 and TRBJ2-7; maybe TRBD2 (6 bases). In germline, CDR1 is LNHDA, CDR2 SQIVND (reference sequence). The CDR3 is made up of 15 amino acids. V was clipped by 5 bases and J by 5 bases, with 19 bases between them.

This clonotype has a single count. V usage is TRBV19 and J usage is TRBJ2-3, with a possible D match to TRBD2 (7 bases). This CDR3 comprises 13 residues. Germline V gene data show CDR1 as LNHDA and CDR2 as SQIVND (reference sequence). V dropped 4 bases and J dropped 8 bases, with 13 bases sitting between them. CDR3 sequence: CASSTQGGGTQYF. CDR3 bases: TGTGCCAGTAGTACACAGGGCGGGGGTACGCAGTATTTT. Together with reference TRBV19 and TRBJ2-3, the CDR3 gives the full variable domain: DGGITQSPKYLFRKEGQNVTLSCEQNLNHDAMYWYRQDPGQGLRLIYYSQIVNDFQKGDIAEGYSVSREKKESFPLTVTSAQKNPTAFYLCASSTQGGGTQYFGPGTRLTVL.

This chain connects TRBV3-1 to TRBJ2-1, with 12 bases lining up with TRBD1. V shed 5 bases, J shed 5 bases, and the junction held 16 bases outside the gene matches. Germline CDR1 LGHDT, CDR2 YNNKEL (reference sequence). The CDR3 is 19 amino acids. CDR3 DNA: TGTGCCAGCAGCGGTAAGGTGGGACAGGGGGCATTATCGAACAATGAGCAGTTCTTC. It specifies CASSGKVGQGALSNNEQFF.

The rearrangement links TRBV9 to TRBJ2-6, with TRBD2 matching over 7 bases. V dropped 4 bases and J dropped 0; count of bases not matched to a gene: 13. CDR3 size: 19 residues. Germline-derived CDR1 and CDR2 are SGDLS and YYNGEE. CDR3 nucleotides: TGTGCCAGCAGCCCCCTTCATCTAGCGGAAAGCTCTGGGGCCAACGTCCTGACTTTC. It is translated as CASSPLHLAESSGANVLTF.

The rearrangement joins TRBV9 to TRBJ1-1; perhaps TRBD1 as D (6 bases). Germline V gives CDR1 SGDLS, CDR2 YYNGEE. V was trimmed by 4 bases and J by 1 base, leaving 8 bases between them. This CDR3 region has 13 residues. The CDR3 DNA sequence: TGTGCCAGCAGCATGGACAGGAACACTGAAGCTTTCTTT. Protein sequence: CASSMDRNTEAFF.

The chain combines TRBV6-5 with TRBJ1-2, with D hard to call. This CDR3 contains 14 residues. Between the trimmed V and J ends, which lost 7 bases and 5 bases, there was a span of 17 bases. Per germline, CDR1 MNHEY and CDR2 SVGAGI. The CDR3 DNA follows: TGTGCCAGCACTCAACAACCCGGACCGTATGGCTACACCTTC. This codes for CASTQQPGPYGYTF.

The chain carries TRBV7-7 and TRBJ2-1; TRBD2 matches 10 bases. CDR1 and CDR2 from the germline V gene are SSHAT and FNYEAQ (reference sequence). There are 15 residues in the CDR3. Here the CDR3 reads CAASLAGEPSGEQFF. As DNA, the CDR3 is TGTGCTGCCTCGCTAGCGGGGGAACCGTCGGGTGAGCAGTTCTTC.

This clonotype was detected only a few times. The chain links TRBV3-1 to TRBJ2-7; D is unclear. Trimming cost V 5 bases and J 3 bases, with 5 bases left between them. This CDR3 region has 11 residues. Germline CDR1 and CDR2: LGHDT and YNNKEL (reference sequence). The CDR3: CASSKGYEQYF. CDR3 DNA: TGTGCCAGCAGCAAGGGCTACGAGCAGTACTTC.

The chain has TRBV5-1 and TRBJ2-3, with 7 bases aligning to TRBD1. CDR3 length: 15 residues. The germline gives CDR1 SGHRS, CDR2 YFSETQ. The junction had 6 bases not matched to a gene; V was cut back by 5 bases and J by 0 bases. Written as DNA, the CDR3 is TGCGCCAGCAGTCCCGGGACAGCTAGCACAGATACGCAGTATTTT. Its protein product is CASSPGTASTDTQYF.

This chain links TRBV7-9 with TRBJ1-3; D is unresolved. From germline, CDR1 is SEHNR and CDR2 FQNEAQ (reference sequence). CDR3 length equals 14 residues. Trimming stripped 4 bases from V and 8 bases from J, with 15 bases between. Here the CDR3 reads CASSSTPPGYTIYF. The CDR3 DNA is TGTGCCAGCAGCTCTACCCCCCCCGGATACACCATATATTTT.

The chain has TRBV4-1 and TRBJ2-4; the D call may be TRBD1 or TRBD2 (5 bases each). The CDR3 is 16 amino acids. Deletions cut 0 bases from V and 2 bases from J, with 11 bases between. The germline CDR1 and CDR2 sequences are MGHRA and YSYEKL. CDR3 bases: TGCGCCAGCAGCCAAGAGTGGGGGAGCACCAAAAACATTCAGTACTTC. Translation gives CASSQEWGSTKNIQYF.

The gene calls are TRBV20-1 and TRBJ2-2; 7 positions match TRBD1. Germline values: CDR1 DFQATT, CDR2 SNEGSKA (reference sequence). The CDR3 is made up of 14 amino acids. The V segment lost 6 bases and the J segment 7 bases; nucleotides outside the gene matches: 11. The CDR3 sequence is CSAKNRGTGGELFF. The CDR3 coding sequence is TGCAGTGCGAAGAACAGGGGAACTGGCGGGGAGCTGTTTTTT.

This chain connects TRBV2 to TRBJ2-1, with a tentative D call TRBD2 (6 bases). Between the trimmed V and J ends, which lost 8 bases and 4 bases, there was a span of 15 bases. The germline CDR1 and CDR2 sequences are SNHLY and FYNNEI. The CDR3 loop spans 14 amino acids. The CDR3: CASGTSNFYNEQFF. The CDR3 DNA reads as TGTGCCAGCGGAACTAGCAATTTTTACAATGAGCAGTTCTTC.

The genes are TRBV3-1 and TRBJ1-4; 8 bases are shared with TRBD1. The junction had 6 bases not matched to a gene; V was cut back by 4 bases and J by 5 bases. Per the germline V gene, CDR1 is LGHDT and CDR2 is YNNKEL (reference sequence). This CDR3 is built from 15 residues. This CDR3 is CASSLMTGVNEKLFF. The CDR3 DNA reads TGTGCCAGCAGCCTGATGACAGGGGTGAATGAAAAACTGTTTTTT.

This sequence joins TRBV6-6 and TRBJ1-3; D gene ambiguous. The ends were cut back, 11 bases at V and 0 bases at J, with 8 bases in the middle. Germline-derived CDR1 and CDR2 are MNHNY and SVGAGI (reference sequence). This CDR3 is built from 12 residues. The CDR3 sequence is CAGTSSGNTIYF. The CDR3 nucleotides read TGTGCCGGTACTAGCTCTGGAAACACCATATATTTT.